This TCR beta chain stems from a study of blood T cell repertoires in COVID-19. Study context: Acute and convalescent COVID-19 samples came from the United States, Italy and Spain. The cDNA or gDNA used as material had been derived from T cells, B-cell-depleted T cells, or PBMCs.

CDR3 size: 16 residues. Trimming shortened V by 1 base and J by 7 bases, and 14 bases separated the two germline ends. Germline V gene lookup returns CDR1 LGHDT and CDR2 YNNKEL (reference sequence). As originally analysed: Reference gene primer amplification gave estimated nucleated cell counts. TCRdb's table, derived via immunoSEQ multiplex PCR, lists solely in-frame clones and lacks some. That table is the source of V, J and clone size, and D and trimming were worked out from the DNA. The data show more than 95,000 clones, 70% to 80% seen once. This clone was seen just once. This receptor was identified in a human donor in a cohort sampled during active COVID-19. Input material: peripheral blood. The chain has TRBV3-1 (or the pseudogene TRBV3-2) and TRBJ1-6; D gene unclear. CDR3 bases: TGTGCCAGCAGCCAAGGCGGAGGCCGGTCAAATTCACCCCTCCACTTT. Protein product: CASSQGGGRSNSPLHF.